The present T cell receptor beta chain was sequenced within a study of glioma-infiltrating T cells. Overall study results and limits: Gliomas, especially low-grade, showed above-expected tissue-blood divergence; non-neoplastic patients showed below.

This clonotype was observed many times. Its antigen remains unknown. The V and J ends lost 4 bases and 5 bases respectively, with 14 bases between them. Germline-derived CDR1 and CDR2 are SNHLY and FYNNEI. This CDR3 has 14 amino acids. TCR alpha and beta CDR3 regions were amplified from RNA using iRepertoire nested multiplex PCR. Input was roughly 85-450 ng of tissue mRNA or PBMC total RNA. TCRdb re-called the multiplex PCR reads through MiXCR, storing one row per CDR3 protein. This sample has about 190,000 distinct CDR3 sequences; over 25% occur once, and the top ten carry over 20%. The sample comprised glioma tissue, nonneoplastic brain tissue, or PBMCs (not recorded which). This chain joins TRBV2 and TRBJ2-5; a possible D gene is TRBD2 (6 bases). The origin of this receptor is a human donor with low-grade glioma or glioblastoma, undergoing nonglioma brain surgery, or in good health (not recorded which). As DNA, the CDR3 is TGTGCCAGCAGTGCTACCGCGGGGTGGGAGACCCAGTACTTC. Its protein product is CASSATAGWETQYF.